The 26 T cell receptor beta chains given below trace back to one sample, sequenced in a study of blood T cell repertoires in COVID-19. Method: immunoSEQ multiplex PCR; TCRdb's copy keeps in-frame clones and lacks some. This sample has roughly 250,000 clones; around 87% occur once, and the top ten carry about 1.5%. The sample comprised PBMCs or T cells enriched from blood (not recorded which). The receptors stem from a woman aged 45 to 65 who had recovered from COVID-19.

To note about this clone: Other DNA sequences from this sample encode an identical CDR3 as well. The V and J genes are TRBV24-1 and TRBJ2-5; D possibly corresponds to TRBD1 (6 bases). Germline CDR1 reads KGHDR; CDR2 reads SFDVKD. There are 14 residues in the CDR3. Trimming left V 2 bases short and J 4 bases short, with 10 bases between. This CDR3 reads CATSDSGRGETQYF. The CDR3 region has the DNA TGTGCCACCAGTGATTCTGGCAGGGGAGAGACCCAGTACTTC.

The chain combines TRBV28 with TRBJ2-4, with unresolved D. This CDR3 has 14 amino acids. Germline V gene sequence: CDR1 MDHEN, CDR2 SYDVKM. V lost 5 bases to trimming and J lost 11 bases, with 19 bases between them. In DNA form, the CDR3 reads TGTGCCAGCAGTCCCCCCCTCCCGAGACTTTTTCAGTACTTC. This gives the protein CASSPPLPRLFQYF.

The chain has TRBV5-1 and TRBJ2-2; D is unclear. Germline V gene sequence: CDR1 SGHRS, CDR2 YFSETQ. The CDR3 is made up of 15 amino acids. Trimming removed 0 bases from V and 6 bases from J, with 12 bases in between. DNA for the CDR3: TGCGCCAGCAGCTTGGGGAGTTCCCCCCCCGGGGAGCTGTTTTTT. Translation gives CASSLGSSPPGELFF.

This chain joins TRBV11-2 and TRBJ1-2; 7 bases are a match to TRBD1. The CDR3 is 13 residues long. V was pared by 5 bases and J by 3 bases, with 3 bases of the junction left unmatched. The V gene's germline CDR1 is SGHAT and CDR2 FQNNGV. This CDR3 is CASSRDSDYGYTF. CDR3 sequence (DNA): TGTGCCAGCAGCCGGGACAGCGACTATGGCTACACCTTC.

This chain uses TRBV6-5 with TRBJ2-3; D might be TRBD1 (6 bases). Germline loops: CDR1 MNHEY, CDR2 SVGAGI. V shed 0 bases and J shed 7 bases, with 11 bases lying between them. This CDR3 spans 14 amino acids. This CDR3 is CASSYSYRVNTQYF. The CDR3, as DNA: TGTGCCAGCAGTTACTCTTACAGGGTAAATACGCAGTATTTT.

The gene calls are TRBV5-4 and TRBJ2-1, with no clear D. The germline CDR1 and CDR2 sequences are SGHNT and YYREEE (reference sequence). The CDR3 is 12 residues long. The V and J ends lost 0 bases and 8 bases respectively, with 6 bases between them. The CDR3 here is CASSLDWYEQFF. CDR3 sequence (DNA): TGTGCCAGCAGCTTGGACTGGTATGAGCAGTTCTTC.

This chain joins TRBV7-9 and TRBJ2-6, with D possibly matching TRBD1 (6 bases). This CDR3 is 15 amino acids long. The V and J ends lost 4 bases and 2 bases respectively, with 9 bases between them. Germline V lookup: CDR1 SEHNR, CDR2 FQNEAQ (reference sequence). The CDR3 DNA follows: TGTGCCAGCAGCTCCGACAGGACTGGGGCCAACGTCCTGACTTTC. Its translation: CASSSDRTGANVLTF.

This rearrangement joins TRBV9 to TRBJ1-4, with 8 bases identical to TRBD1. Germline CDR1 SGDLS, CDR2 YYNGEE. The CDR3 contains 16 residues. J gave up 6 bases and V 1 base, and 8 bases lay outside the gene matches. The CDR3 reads CASSVNQGAGYEKLFF. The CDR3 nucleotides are TGTGCCAGCAGCGTAAACCAGGGGGCCGGTTATGAAAAACTGTTTTTT. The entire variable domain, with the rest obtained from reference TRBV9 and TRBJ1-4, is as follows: DSGVTQTPKHLITATGQRVTLRCSPRSGDLSVYWYQQSLDQGLQFLIQYYNGEERAKGNILERFSAQQFPDLHSELNLSSLELGDSALYFCASSVNQGAGYEKLFFGSGTQLSVL.

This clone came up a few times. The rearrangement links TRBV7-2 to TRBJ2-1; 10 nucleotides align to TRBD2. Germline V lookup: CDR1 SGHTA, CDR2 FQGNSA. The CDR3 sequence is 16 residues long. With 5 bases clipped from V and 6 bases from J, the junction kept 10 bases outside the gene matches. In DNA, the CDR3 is TGTGCCAGCAGCCCCTGGTCTAGCGGGAGAGTCAATGAGCAGTTCTTC. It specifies CASSPWSSGRVNEQFF.

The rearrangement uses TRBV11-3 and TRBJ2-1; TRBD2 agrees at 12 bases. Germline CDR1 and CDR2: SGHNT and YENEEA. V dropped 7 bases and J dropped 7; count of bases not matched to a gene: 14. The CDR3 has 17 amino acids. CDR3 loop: CASTNRRGTSGLNEQFF. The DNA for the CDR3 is TGTGCCAGCACCAACCGAAGAGGGACTAGCGGGCTAAATGAGCAGTTCTTC.

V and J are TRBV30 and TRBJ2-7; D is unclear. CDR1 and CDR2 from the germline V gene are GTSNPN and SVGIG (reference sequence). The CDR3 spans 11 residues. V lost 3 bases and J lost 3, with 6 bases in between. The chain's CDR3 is CAWSTDYEQYF. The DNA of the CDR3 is TGTGCCTGGAGCACAGACTACGAGCAGTACTTC.

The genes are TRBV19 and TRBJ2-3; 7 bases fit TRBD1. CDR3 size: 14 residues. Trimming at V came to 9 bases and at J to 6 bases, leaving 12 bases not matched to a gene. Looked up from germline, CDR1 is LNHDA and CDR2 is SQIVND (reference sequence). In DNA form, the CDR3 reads TGTGCCAGCCACGCGTTAGAGGGGGCGGATACGCAGTATTTT. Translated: CASHALEGADTQYF.

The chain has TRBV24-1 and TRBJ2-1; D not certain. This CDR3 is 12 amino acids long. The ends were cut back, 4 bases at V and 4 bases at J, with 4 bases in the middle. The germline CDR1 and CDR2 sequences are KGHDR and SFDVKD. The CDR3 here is CATSDRYNEQFF. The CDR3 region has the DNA TGTGCCACCAGTGACCGGTACAATGAGCAGTTCTTC.

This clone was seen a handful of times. The CDR3 DNA follows: TGTGCCAGCTCACCAGGACAGGGGATTCAGCCCCAGCATTTT. This gives the protein CASSPGQGIQPQHF. The chain is built from TRBV18 and TRBJ1-5, with 9 bases that match TRBD1. J gave up 6 bases and V 2 bases, and 2 bases lay outside the gene matches. CDR3 length equals 14 residues. Germline CDR1 is KGHSH and CDR2 is LQKENI.

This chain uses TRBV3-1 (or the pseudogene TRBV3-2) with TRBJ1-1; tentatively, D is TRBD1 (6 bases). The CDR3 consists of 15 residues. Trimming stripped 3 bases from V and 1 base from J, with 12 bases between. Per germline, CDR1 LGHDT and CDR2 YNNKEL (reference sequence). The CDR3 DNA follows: TGTGCCAGCAGCCAGCCTACAGGGAAGAACACTGAAGCTTTCTTT. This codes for CASSQPTGKNTEAFF.

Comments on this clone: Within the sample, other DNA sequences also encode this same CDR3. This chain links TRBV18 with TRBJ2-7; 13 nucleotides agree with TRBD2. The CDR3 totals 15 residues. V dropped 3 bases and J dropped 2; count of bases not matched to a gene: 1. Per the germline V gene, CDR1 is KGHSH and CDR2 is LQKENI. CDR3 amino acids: CASSPGLAGPYEQYF. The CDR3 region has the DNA TGTGCCAGCTCACCGGGACTAGCGGGACCCTACGAGCAGTACTTC.

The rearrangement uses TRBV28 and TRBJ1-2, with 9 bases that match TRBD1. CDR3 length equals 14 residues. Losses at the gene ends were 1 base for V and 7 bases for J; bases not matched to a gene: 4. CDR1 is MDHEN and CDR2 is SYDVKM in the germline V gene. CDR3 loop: CASSLSQGAGGYTF. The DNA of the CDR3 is TGTGCCAGCAGTTTATCACAGGGGGCAGGTGGCTACACCTTC.

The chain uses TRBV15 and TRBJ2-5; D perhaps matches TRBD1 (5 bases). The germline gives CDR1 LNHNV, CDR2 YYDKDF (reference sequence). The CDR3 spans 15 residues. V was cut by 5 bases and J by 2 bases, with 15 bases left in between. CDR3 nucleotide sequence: TGTGCCACCAGCGGGCTTGGACAATTTCAAGAGACCCAGTACTTC. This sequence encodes CATSGLGQFQETQYF.

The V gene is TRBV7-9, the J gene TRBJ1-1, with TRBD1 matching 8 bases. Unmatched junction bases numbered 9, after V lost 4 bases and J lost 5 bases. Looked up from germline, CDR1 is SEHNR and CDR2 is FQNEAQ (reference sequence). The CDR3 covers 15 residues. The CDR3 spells CASSSDRVSPTEAFF. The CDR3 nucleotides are TGTGCCAGCAGCTCGGACAGGGTTTCGCCGACTGAAGCTTTCTTT. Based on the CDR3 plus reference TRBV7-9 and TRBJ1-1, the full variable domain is DTGVSQNPRHKITKRGQNVTFRCDPISEHNRLYWYRQTLGQGPEFLTYFQNEAQLEKSRLLSDRFSAERPKGSFSTLEIQRTEQGDSAMYLCASSSDRVSPTEAFFGQGTRLTVV.

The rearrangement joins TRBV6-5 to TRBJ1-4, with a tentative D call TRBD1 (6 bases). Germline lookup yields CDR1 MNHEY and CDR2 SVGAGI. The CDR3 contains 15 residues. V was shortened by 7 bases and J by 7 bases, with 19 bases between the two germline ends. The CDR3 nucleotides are TGTGCCAGCACCGATCTTCAGGGGCGTGTTGAAAAACTGTTTTTT. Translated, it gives CASTDLQGRVEKLFF.

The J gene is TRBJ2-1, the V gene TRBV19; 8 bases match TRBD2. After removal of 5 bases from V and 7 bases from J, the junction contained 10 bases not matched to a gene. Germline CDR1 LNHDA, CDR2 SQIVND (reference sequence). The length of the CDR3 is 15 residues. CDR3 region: CASSSDPSGSNEQFF. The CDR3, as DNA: TGTGCCAGTAGTTCAGACCCCAGCGGGAGTAATGAGCAGTTCTTC.

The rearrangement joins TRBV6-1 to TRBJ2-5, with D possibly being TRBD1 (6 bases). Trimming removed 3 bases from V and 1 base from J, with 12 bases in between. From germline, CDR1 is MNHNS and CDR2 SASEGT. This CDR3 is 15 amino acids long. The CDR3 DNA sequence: TGTGCCAGCAGTGACCGACAGGACTTCCAAGAGACCCAGTACTTC. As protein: CASSDRQDFQETQYF.

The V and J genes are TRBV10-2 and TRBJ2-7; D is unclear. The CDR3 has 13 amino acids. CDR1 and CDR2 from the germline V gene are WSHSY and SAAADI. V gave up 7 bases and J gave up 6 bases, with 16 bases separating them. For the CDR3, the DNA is TGCGCCAGCAAGGTGGGCCCGTCCCTCGAGCAGTACTTC. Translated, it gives CASKVGPSLEQYF.

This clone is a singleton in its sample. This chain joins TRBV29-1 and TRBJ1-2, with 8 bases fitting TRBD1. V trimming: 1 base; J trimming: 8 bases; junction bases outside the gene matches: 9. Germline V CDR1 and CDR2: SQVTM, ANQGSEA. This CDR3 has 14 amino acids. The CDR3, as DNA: TGCAGCGTTGAAGCCCTGGACAGGGAGGGCGGCTACACCTTC. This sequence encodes CSVEALDREGGYTF.

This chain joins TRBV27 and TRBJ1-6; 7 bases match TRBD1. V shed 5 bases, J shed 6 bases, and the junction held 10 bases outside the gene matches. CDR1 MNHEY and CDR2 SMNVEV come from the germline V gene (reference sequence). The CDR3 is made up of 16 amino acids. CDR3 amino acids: CASSTQGGLGNSPLHF. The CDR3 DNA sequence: TGTGCCAGCAGTACCCAAGGGGGCCTAGGTAATTCACCCCTCCACTTT.

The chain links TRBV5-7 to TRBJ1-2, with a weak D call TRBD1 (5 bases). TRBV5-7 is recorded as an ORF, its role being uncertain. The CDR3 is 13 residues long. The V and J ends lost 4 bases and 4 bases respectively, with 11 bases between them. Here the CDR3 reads CASSTEGPYGYTF. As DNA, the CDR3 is TGTGCCAGCAGCACGGAGGGGCCCTATGGCTACACCTTC.